This TCR beta chain was observed in a study of CD8 T cells in ankylosing spondylitis. Notes on the study in general: Seemingly characteristic of ankylosing spondylitis blood was a TCR beta motif consisting of roughly 8 highly homologous variants. Clones linked to the disease showed a CD8+ phenotype. They occurred at relatively low frequencies in peripheral blood. Significant enrichment of disease-linked clones was reportedly seen in matched ankylosing spondylitis synovial fluid.

This clonotype was counted ten times or more. What it binds is unknown. V was cut by 0 bases and J by 4 bases, with 9 bases left in between. The V gene's germline CDR1 is SGHVS and CDR2 FQNEAQ. CDR3 size: 15 residues. Via MiXCR, TCRdb re-called the 5' RACE reads, giving one row per CDR3 protein. The sample lists 250,000 to 300,000 distinct CDR3 sequences, 20% occurring once. Sequences were obtained from blood, either unsorted or a sorted T cell fraction (not recorded which). The source of this sequence is a male donor with ankylosing spondylitis or in good health (not recorded which). The rearrangement joins TRBV7-8 to TRBJ2-2; either TRBD1 or TRBD2 may fit D (5 bases each). CDR3 loop: CASSLAGAGTGELFF. The DNA of the CDR3 is TGTGCCAGCAGCTTAGCAGGGGCGGGCACCGGGGAGCTGTTTTTT.